The 10 T cell receptor beta chains in this list originate from one sample, sequenced in a study of breast tumors, draining lymph nodes, adjacent tissues (dated by TCRdb to 2016 to 2018). Libraries were made using multiplex PCR. The sample was run on an Illumina HiSeq 2000. TCRdb ran its own pipeline on the public reads, namely fastp trimming at Q25 and MiXCR clone calling, and kept in-frame beta chains. A single entry per CDR3 protein holds the most common genes and DNA from its merged rows. This sample is represented by 50,000 to 85,000 distinct CDR3 sequences; roughly two fifths of them were singletons. The ten largest clones take up roughly 8.1% of the sample. The source material was breast tumor tissue. All receptors come from a female donor with breast cancer. Some clones in this sample may be carry-over from other donors' samples.

This clonotype showed up many times. The chain recombines TRBV6-5 with TRBJ2-3, with a tentative D call TRBD2 (5 bases). Germline lookup yields CDR1 MNHEY and CDR2 SVGAGI. The CDR3 has 16 residues. V gave up 6 bases and J gave up 5 bases, with 21 bases separating them. The CDR3 is CASSSSVNLLLDTQYF. DNA for the CDR3: TGTGCCAGCAGCAGTAGCGTCAACCTTTTGTTAGATACGCAGTATTTT.

This clonotype was seen ten or more times. The V gene is TRBV4-1, the J gene TRBJ2-2, with 9 bases lining up with TRBD1. The V segment lost 2 bases and the J segment 6 bases; nucleotides outside the gene matches: 7. The CDR3 covers 16 residues. In germline, CDR1 is MGHRA, CDR2 YSYEKL. Here the CDR3 DNA reads TGCGCCAGCAGCCAAACGCGACAGGGGGGGGCCGGGGAGCTGTTTTTT. Amino acid sequence: CASSQTRQGGAGELFF.

This clonotype was picked up many times. The chain joins TRBV7-6 to TRBJ2-1, with 8 bases fitting TRBD2. CDR1 is SGHVS, CDR2 FNYEAQ, per germline. With V trimmed by 5 bases and J by 7 bases, 13 bases remained unmatched. The length of the CDR3 is 16 residues. As DNA, the CDR3 is TGTGCCAGCAGCCCCTTCGGGGGGGCCGGTCGGAATGAGCAGTTCTTC. It yields the protein CASSPFGGAGRNEQFF. Based on the CDR3 plus reference TRBV7-6 and TRBJ2-1, the full variable domain is GAGVSQSPRYKVTKRGQDVALRCDPISGHVSLYWYRQALGQGPEFLTYFNYEAQQDKSGLPNDRFSAERPEGSISTLTIQRTEQRDSAMYRCASSPFGGAGRNEQFFGPGTRLTVL.

V is TRBV12-3 or TRBV12-4 and J is TRBJ2-3, with 14 bases identical to TRBD2. Trimming at V came to 8 bases and at J to 7 bases, leaving 11 bases not matched to a gene. This CDR3 has 16 residues. CDR3 protein: CASSGTGTSGRNTQYF. DNA of the CDR3: TGTGCCAGCTCCGGCACCGGGACTAGCGGGAGAAATACGCAGTATTTT.

This rearrangement joins TRBV5-1 to TRBJ1-3, with TRBD1 as a possible D gene (6 bases). The length of the CDR3 is 15 residues. Germline CDR1 and CDR2: SGHRS and YFSETQ. V was clipped by 2 bases and J by 9 bases, with 18 bases between them. CDR3 sequence reads: CASSLDRSSGATIYF. The CDR3 DNA sequence: TGCGCCAGCAGCTTAGACAGGAGCTCTGGAGCCACCATATATTTT.

This clonotype was picked up many times. V usage is TRBV6-5 and J usage is TRBJ1-2; 9 nucleotides agree with TRBD1. CDR3 length equals 15 residues. Losses at the gene ends were 6 bases for V and 4 bases for J; bases not matched to a gene: 9. Germline V gives CDR1 MNHEY, CDR2 SVGAGI. CDR3 nucleotides: TGTGCCAGCAGATGGGACAGGGCTTCTTCCTATGGCTACACCTTC. Protein product: CASRWDRASSYGYTF.

This clonotype was counted at least ten times. The chain links TRBV19 to TRBJ2-5; D possibly corresponds to TRBD2 (6 bases). V was shortened by 3 bases and J by 1 base, with 12 bases between the two germline ends. The CDR3 contains 15 residues. Germline V lookup: CDR1 LNHDA, CDR2 SQIVND (reference sequence). The CDR3 nucleotides are TGTGCCAGTAGTATCAACGGAGGGATCCAAGAGACCCAGTACTTC. Protein product: CASSINGGIQETQYF.

The chain is built from TRBV7-2 and TRBJ2-1; 14 positions match TRBD2. Germline CDR1 is SGHTA and CDR2 is FQGNSA. With V trimmed by 3 bases and J by 10 bases, 8 bases remained unmatched. The CDR3 covers 16 residues. CDR3 protein: CASSLGTSGRRGEQFF. In DNA, the CDR3 is TGTGCCAGCAGCTTGGGGACTAGCGGGAGAAGAGGCGAGCAGTTCTTC.

As to this clonotype: Since a much larger clone is just one base distant, this may be a read error. The rearrangement uses TRBV6-5 and TRBJ2-7; 14 bases are a match to TRBD2. Germline V gives CDR1 MNHEY, CDR2 SVGAGI. The CDR3 runs to 18 residues. In DNA form, the CDR3 reads TGTGCCAGCCAATCAAGTCGGACTAGCGGGAGGTCGGGCTACAAGCAGTACTTC. As protein: CASQSSRTSGRSGYKQYF.

The genes are TRBV5-6 and TRBJ1-6, with D possibly being TRBD1 (6 bases). V was shortened by 3 bases and J by 14 bases, with 18 bases between the two germline ends. This CDR3 comprises 14 residues. CDR1 and CDR2 from the germline V gene are SGHDT and YYEEEE. The CDR3 protein is CASSWRQGQSALHF. CDR3 DNA sequence: TGTGCCAGCAGCTGGCGGCAGGGGCAATCAGCCCTCCACTTT. Based on the CDR3 plus reference TRBV5-6 and TRBJ1-6, the full variable domain is DAGVTQSPTHLIKTRGQQVTLRCSPKSGHDTVSWYQQALGQGPQFIFQYYEEEERQRGNFPDRFSGHQFPNYSSELNVNALLLGDSALYLCASSWRQGQSALHFGNGTRLTVT.